A single sample is the source of the 26 T cell receptor beta chains below, sequenced in a study of shared clonotypes between healthy human individuals. Assay: immunoSEQ multiplex PCR; the TCRdb copy retains only in-frame clones and omits some. The sample has around 440,000 clones, 77% seen once. Material: PBMCs. Every receptor here comes from a woman in her forties in good health. Some clones in this sample may be carry-over from other donors' samples.

This clone was seen repeatedly, ten times or more. The chain has TRBV14 and TRBJ2-1, with TRBD2 matching 12 bases. CDR1 and CDR2 (germline): SGHDN, FVKESK. This CDR3 is 17 amino acids long. V lost 0 bases and J lost 3; bases outside the gene matches: 3. DNA of the CDR3: TGTGCCAGCAGCCAAGATTGGACTAGCGGGAACTACAATGAGCAGTTCTTC. It encodes CASSQDWTSGNYNEQFF.

The chain carries TRBV7-9 and TRBJ2-3; D uncertain. The V end lost 5 bases, the J end lost 2 bases, and 17 bases lay between the germline ends. The CDR3 length is 16 residues. Germline assignment: CDR1 SEHNR and CDR2 FQNEAQ (reference sequence). The CDR3 region is CASSPPGSRHTDTQYF. As DNA, the CDR3 is TGTGCCAGCAGCCCCCCAGGTAGCAGGCACACAGATACGCAGTATTTT.

V is TRBV6-1 and J is TRBJ2-7; D is possibly TRBD1 (5 bases). V was clipped by 4 bases and J by 3 bases, with 16 bases between them. The CDR3 has 15 residues. The germline gives CDR1 MNHNS, CDR2 SASEGT. DNA for the CDR3: TGTGCCAGCAGTGGTTCAAGGACATCTTTCTACGAGCAGTACTTC. This encodes CASSGSRTSFYEQYF.

The J gene is TRBJ2-7, the V gene TRBV6-6, with no clear D. This CDR3 contains 13 residues. V was clipped by 2 bases and J by 2 bases, with 7 bases between them. Looked up from germline, CDR1 is MNHNY and CDR2 is SVGAGI (reference sequence). The CDR3 spells CASSYSQAYEQYF. The CDR3 DNA follows: TGTGCCAGCAGTTACAGTCAGGCCTACGAGCAGTACTTC.

Note on this clone: This likely stems from a read error, as it lies one base from a far larger clone. The rearrangement links TRBV30 to TRBJ2-1; D is ambiguous. In germline, CDR1 is GTSNPN, CDR2 SVGIG (reference sequence). The CDR3 contains 12 residues. The CDR3 loop reads CTWSGPPGEQFF. The CDR3 DNA follows: TGTACCTGGAGTGGACCCCCGGGTGAGCAGTTCTTC.

This clone was seen ten or more times. The same CDR3 also results from other DNA sequences found in this sample. The chain couples TRBV6-6 to TRBJ2-7; possibly TRBD2 for D (6 bases). Trimming shortened V by 0 bases and J by 6 bases, and 15 bases separated the two germline ends. Germline-derived CDR1 and CDR2 are MNHNY and SVGAGI (reference sequence). This CDR3 region has 15 residues. CDR3 bases: TGTGCCAGCAGTTACTCCCCGGAGGGTAGCGCCGAGCAGTACTTC. Translated, it gives CASSYSPEGSAEQYF.

The V gene is TRBV5-1, the J gene TRBJ1-3; D unclear. Germline V gene lookup returns CDR1 SGHRS and CDR2 YFSETQ. CDR3 length equals 14 residues. V lost 4 bases to trimming and J lost 0 bases, with 8 bases between them. The chain's CDR3 is CASSAGSSGNTIYF. In DNA form, the CDR3 reads TGCGCCAGCAGCGCTGGGAGCTCTGGAAACACCATATATTTT. The full variable domain, completed using reference TRBV5-1 and TRBJ1-3, is KAGVTQTPRYLIKTRGQQVTLSCSPISGHRSVSWYQQTPGQGLQFLFEYFSETQRNKGNFPGRFSGRQFSNSRSEMNVSTLELGDSALYLCASSAGSSGNTIYFGEGSWLTVV.

V and J are TRBV7-3 and TRBJ2-1; D might be TRBD2 (6 bases). Germline CDR1 reads SGHTA; CDR2 reads FQGTGA. V lost 8 bases and J lost 8, with 13 bases in between. This CDR3 is built from 12 residues. CDR3 in amino acids: CASGRKLHEQFF. The CDR3 region has the DNA TGTGCCAGCGGGAGGAAGCTCCATGAGCAGTTCTTC.

This chain uses TRBV6-5 with TRBJ1-2; TRBD1 agrees at 10 bases. The CDR3 length is 15 residues. Trimming cost V 4 bases and J 4 bases; bases outside gene matches: 6. Germline V gives CDR1 MNHEY, CDR2 SVGAGI. CDR3 in amino acids: CASSSRDRGGYGYTF. CDR3 DNA: TGTGCCAGCAGTTCCCGGGACAGGGGTGGCTATGGCTACACCTTC.

This clone appeared once. The chain couples TRBV6-1 to TRBJ1-4; D remains ambiguous. V was clipped by 7 bases and J by 4 bases, with 16 bases between them. This CDR3 has 15 amino acids. Germline V CDR1 and CDR2: MNHNS, SASEGT. The CDR3 sequence is CASMRERAHNEKLFF. CDR3 bases: TGTGCCAGCATGAGAGAGAGGGCCCATAATGAAAAACTGTTTTTT.

The gene calls are TRBV28 and TRBJ1-2; D unresolved. The CDR3 length is 16 residues. V was cut by 3 bases and J by 3 bases, with 17 bases left in between. Germline lookup yields CDR1 MDHEN and CDR2 SYDVKM. The CDR3 protein is CASSFTASGTYYGYTF. Written as DNA, the CDR3 is TGTGCCAGCAGTTTCACCGCCTCGGGAACCTACTATGGCTACACCTTC.

This clone was detected only once. The J gene is TRBJ2-7, the V gene TRBV7-2, with 10 bases lining up with TRBD1. The V and J ends lost 2 bases and 3 bases, in that order; junction bases with no gene match: 7. The length of the CDR3 is 16 residues. Germline V CDR1 and CDR2: SGHTA, FQGNSA. Here the CDR3 reads CASSLKTGTGVYEQYF. Here the CDR3 DNA reads TGTGCCAGCAGCTTAAAGACCGGGACAGGGGTCTACGAGCAGTACTTC. The variable domain in full, with the rest retrieved from reference TRBV7-2 and TRBJ2-7, is GAGVSQSPSNKVTEKGKDVELRCDPISGHTALYWYRQSLGQGLEFLIYFQGNSAPDKSGLPSDRFSAERTGGSVSTLTIQRTQQEDSAVYLCASSLKTGTGVYEQYFGPGTRLTVT.

This clone was detected ten times or more. Within the sample, other DNA sequences also encode this same CDR3. The chain has TRBV6-1 and TRBJ2-2; D call uncertain. CDR1 MNHNS and CDR2 SASEGT come from the germline V gene. The CDR3 is 14 residues long. Trimming took 5 bases from V and 2 from J, leaving 9 bases between them. CDR3 DNA: TGTGCCAGCAGTACGGGCCGAAACACCGGGGAGCTGTTTTTT. Translated: CASSTGRNTGELFF.

This clone appeared a single time. The rearrangement links TRBV30 to TRBJ1-4; D unclear. Germline CDR1 and CDR2: GTSNPN and SVGIG (reference sequence). The CDR3 covers 16 residues. Between the trimmed V and J ends, which lost 0 bases and 0 bases, there was a span of 11 bases. CDR3 residues: CAWSVLDVATNEKLFF. The CDR3 DNA is TGTGCCTGGAGTGTACTGGACGTTGCAACTAATGAAAAACTGTTTTTT.

The rearrangement uses TRBV18 and TRBJ2-1; D is perhaps TRBD1 (6 bases). The V gene's germline CDR1 is KGHSH and CDR2 LQKENI. The CDR3 extends over 14 amino acids. Trimming removed 6 bases at V and 5 bases at J, with 14 bases between. The CDR3, as DNA: TGTGCCAGCTCGTACACAGGGAGAGACAATGAGCAGTTCTTC. Its protein product is CASSYTGRDNEQFF.

Details on this clone: With only one base between it and a far larger clone, this is likely a read error. The chain is built from TRBV9 and TRBJ2-5; D perhaps matches TRBD2 (6 bases). The CDR3 contains 14 residues. Germline V lookup: CDR1 SGDLS, CDR2 YYNGEE. The CDR3 loop is CASSAGVRQEIQYF. Here the CDR3 DNA reads TGTGCCAGCAGCGCGGGAGTTCGGCAAGAGATCCAGTACTTC.

About this clone itself: A far larger clone is only one base removed, so a read error is likely. The genes are TRBV12-2 and TRBJ2-1; TRBD2 is the table's D call, not checked against the DNA. TRBV12-2 is recorded as a pseudogene. This CDR3 has 17 residues. CDR3 nucleotides: TGTGCAAGTCGCTTAGGGGCCCTAGCGGGATGGAGCGATGAGCAGTTCTTC. This codes for CASRLGALAGWSDEQFF.

This chain links TRBV2 with TRBJ1-5; the match to TRBD1 covers 7 bases. This CDR3 spans 13 amino acids. Germline V gene sequence: CDR1 SNHLY, CDR2 FYNNEI. V lost 7 bases and J lost 5; bases outside the gene matches: 5. The CDR3 DNA reads as TGTGCCAGCATCGACAGGGAGTATCAGCCCCAGCATTTT. Protein: CASIDREYQPQHF.

The chain uses TRBV12-5 and TRBJ2-2; 9 bases agree with TRBD2. The CDR3 sequence is 14 residues long. Germline loops: CDR1 LGHNT, CDR2 FRNRAP. With 7 bases clipped from V and 5 bases from J, the junction kept 5 bases outside the gene matches. In nucleotides, the CDR3 is TGTGCTAGTGCCGGGACTAGCCGGACCGGGGAGCTGTTTTTT. It yields the protein CASAGTSRTGELFF.

This clone was counted a few times. The chain joins TRBV7-2 to TRBJ1-1; D may be TRBD1 (5 bases). The germline CDR1 and CDR2 sequences are SGHTA and FQGNSA. This CDR3 region has 13 residues. V dropped 5 bases and J dropped 10 bases, with 17 bases sitting between them. CDR3: CASSLTSRVGAFF. The CDR3 nucleotides are TGTGCCAGCAGCCTGACAAGCAGGGTAGGAGCTTTCTTT.

The V and J genes are TRBV5-1 and TRBJ1-1, with a tentative D call TRBD1 (5 bases). Germline values: CDR1 SGHRS, CDR2 YFSETQ. V was cut by 4 bases and J by 3 bases, with 10 bases left in between. The CDR3 has 13 amino acids. CDR3 in amino acids: CASSARGDTEAFF. The CDR3 DNA reads TGCGCCAGCAGCGCGCGGGGGGACACTGAAGCTTTCTTT. Filled out from reference TRBV5-1 and TRBJ1-1, the complete variable domain reads KAGVTQTPRYLIKTRGQQVTLSCSPISGHRSVSWYQQTPGQGLQFLFEYFSETQRNKGNFPGRFSGRQFSNSRSEMNVSTLELGDSALYLCASSARGDTEAFFGQGTRLTVV.

V and J are TRBV28 and TRBJ1-5; TRBD1 is a possible D gene (5 bases). This CDR3 spans 15 amino acids. Germline lookup yields CDR1 MDHEN and CDR2 SYDVKM. The V end was cut by 2 bases, the J end by 6 bases, with 14 bases between. CDR3 in amino acids: CASSLIRAGGQPQHF. CDR3 bases: TGTGCCAGCAGTTTAATAAGGGCCGGGGGTCAGCCCCAGCATTTT.

This chain connects TRBV10-3 to TRBJ2-5; maybe TRBD1 (5 bases). Deletions cut 9 bases from V and 5 bases from J, with 16 bases between. The germline gives CDR1 ENHRY, CDR2 SYGVKD. CDR3 length: 13 residues. In DNA, the CDR3 is TGTGCCATGGGGCCTGGGGCGGAGGAGACCCAGTACTTC. Amino acid sequence: CAMGPGAEETQYF.

The sample holds a few counts of this clone. This chain links TRBV15 with TRBJ1-1; a possible D gene is TRBD1 (5 bases). The V end lost 0 bases, the J end lost 1 base, and 9 bases lay between the germline ends. CDR3 length: 15 residues. The V gene's germline CDR1 is LNHNV and CDR2 YYDKDF (reference sequence). The CDR3 loop is CATSRESGWNTEAFF. In DNA, the CDR3 is TGTGCCACCAGCAGAGAGTCAGGGTGGAACACTGAAGCTTTCTTT.

The chain carries TRBV29-1 and TRBJ1-2; TRBD1 aligns across 10 bases. Germline assignment: CDR1 SQVTM and CDR2 ANQGSEA. CDR3 length: 13 residues. Trimming cost V 7 bases and J 4 bases; bases outside gene matches: 6. The CDR3 DNA reads TGCAGCGCTTCCGGGACAGGGGCCTATGGCTACACCTTC. Its protein is CSASGTGAYGYTF. Full variable domain (missing parts from reference TRBV29-1 and TRBJ1-2): SAVISQKPSRDICQRGTSLTIQCQVDSQVTMMFWYRQQPGQSLTLIATANQGSEATYESGFVIDKFPISRPNLTFSTLTVSNMSPEDSSIYLCSASGTGAYGYTFGSGTRLTVV.

The genes are TRBV7-2 and TRBJ2-7; TRBD1 agrees at 8 bases. CDR1 is SGHTA, CDR2 FQGNSA, per germline. The CDR3 spans 14 residues. V gave up 4 bases and J gave up 1 base; unmatched junction bases: 3. Here the CDR3 reads CASSSRTGSYEQYF. CDR3 nucleotides: TGTGCCAGCAGCTCCCGGACAGGGTCCTACGAGCAGTACTTC.